Listed below are T cell receptor beta chains from one sample, sequenced in a study of OX40 agonist ivuxolimab in advanced cancers. The protocol was immunoSEQ multiplex PCR, while the TCRdb copy is restricted to in-frame clones and leaves out a portion. Of 52,000 or so clones listed, 84% are singletons. Sequencing was performed on CD4+ or CD8+ T cells sorted from blood, taken in a trial of the OX40 agonist ivuxolimab. These receptors were taken from an adult with an advanced solid tumor such as melanoma, head and neck, liver or kidney cancer. Both conserved end residues are part of each CDR3. A D gene is named only where the DNA matches it firmly. Where a row states a size, it is once, few, many or the class of an expanded clone; other rows omit it.

len	v_gene	j_gene	abundance	d_gene	CDR3aa	CDR3nt
15	TRBV14	TRBJ1-3	NA	NA	CASSQDSYGGNTIYF	TGTGCCAGCAGCCAAGATTCATATGGGGGAAACACCATATATTTT
15	TRBV12-5	TRBJ2-5	NA	TRBD1	CASGGTGQLQETQYF	TGTGCTAGTGGTGGGACAGGGCAACTCCAAGAGACCCAGTACTTC
11	TRBV7-9	TRBJ2-7	few	NA	CASSSYYEQYF	TGTGCCAGCAGCTCCTACTACGAGCAGTACTTC
14	TRBV21-1	TRBJ2-7	NA	NA	CASSPSGSTYEQYF	TGTGCCAGCAGCCCCTCCGGGAGCACCTACGAGCAGTACTTC
16	TRBV11-2	TRBJ2-3	NA	TRBD2	CASSFIVAGGTDTQYF	TGTGCCAGCAGCTTCATAGTAGCGGGTGGTACAGATACGCAGTATTTT
13	TRBV7-6	TRBJ2-7	NA	NA	CASSLGSQYEQYF	TGTGCCAGCAGCTTAGGGTCGCAGTACGAGCAGTACTTC
14	TRBV19	TRBJ1-1	once	NA	CASSIISPNTEAFF	TGTGCCAGTAGTATCATATCTCCGAACACTGAAGCTTTCTTT
16	TRBV7-3	TRBJ2-5	NA	TRBD2	CASSSGLAGVGETQYF	TGTGCCAGCAGCTCCGGACTAGCGGGAGTCGGGGAGACCCAGTACTTC
12	TRBV30	TRBJ2-3	NA	NA	CAWRDSTDTQYF	TGTGCCTGGAGGGATTCCACAGATACGCAGTATTTT
14	TRBV4-3	TRBJ2-7	NA	NA	CASSQAAPGNEQYF	TGCGCCAGCAGCCAAGCGGCTCCAGGAAACGAGCAGTACTTC
13	TRBV5-1	TRBJ2-7	NA	NA	CASSLDGVDEQYF	TGCGCCAGCAGCTTGGATGGTGTCGACGAGCAGTACTTC
12	TRBV7-3	TRBJ2-1	NA	TRBD1	CASSKTGYEQFF	TGTGCCAGCAGCAAGACAGGGTATGAGCAGTTCTTC
15	TRBV11-3	TRBJ2-7	NA	TRBD1	CASSPQGTGYYEQYF	TGTGCCAGCAGCCCCCAGGGGACAGGGTACTACGAGCAGTACTTC
16	TRBV6-5	TRBJ1-4	NA	NA	CASSSGPSATNEKLFF	TGTGCCAGCAGTTCCGGGCCCAGTGCGACTAATGAAAAACTGTTTTTT
14	TRBV10-2	TRBJ2-2	NA	NA	CATTRASDTGELFF	TGCGCCACCACTAGGGCCTCGGACACCGGGGAGCTGTTTTTT
15	TRBV7-6	TRBJ2-5	NA	TRBD1	CASSLGGTGGRTQYF	TGTGCCAGCAGCTTAGGTGGGACAGGGGGTCGGACCCAGTACTTC